This T cell receptor beta chain was identified during a study of HIV-infected children after antiretroviral therapy interruption (dated by TCRdb to the late 2010s). In terms of the full investigation: The study included eight children, four on planned treatment interruption and four on continuous treatment, and all eight had a CD4+ count above 500 and a viral load below 50 copies/ml. Continuous-treatment samples were analyzed from corresponding weeks 0, 48 and 150. Alongside thymic output measurements, TCR repertoires of children on planned treatment interruption were compared with TCR repertoires of children on continuous antiretroviral treatment. Samples from the interruption arm were taken at week 0, at week 12, at the end of interruption (week 24 or 48), and about 3 years after the study ended. Exposure to EBV and CMV had been recorded for most participating children. Median age was about 9.8 years in the interruption group and about 8 years in the continuous treatment group.

The treatment or condition label for this specimen denotes: PENTA 11 planned treatment interruption arm or continuous ART arm. The participants, all children from the United Kingdom aged 2 to 15 years, had been on at least three-drug ART for a minimum of 24 weeks. Cryopreserved PBMCs containing at least 5 million viable cells were required, and four candidate patients were excluded because of low viable PBMC yield. Naive CD4+ CD45RA+ CD45RO- T cells were FACS-sorted from thawed PBMCs on a FACSAria III cell sorter. After sorting, cells were fixed, and RNA was extracted with the RNeasy FFPE kit and then with the RNeasy Micro kit. The investigation overall reported the following: In the naive CD4+ repertoires of PTI patients, CDR3 sharing between time points dropped after the start of interruption, while many sequences were shared between the end of interruption and 3 years later. The naive CD4+ Gini coefficient rose by the end of treatment interruption, suggesting clonal expansion, and returned to baseline by 3 years. Sorted CD45RA+ naive cells might include minor non-naive CD45RA+ populations such as EMRA or stem memory cells. The small number of patients is a limitation of the study, so the data should be interpreted with caution.

Library method: 3' RACE. TCR libraries were built from RNA using a 3' RACE protocol with unique molecular identifiers to correct PCR amplification bias. Up to 12 amplicon libraries were pooled and sequenced on an Illumina MiSeq with v2 2x250 paired-end chemistry. The study's processing was this. Reads were processed with Decombinator for assignment of V and J genes and CDR3, and barcode-based correction of errors and PCR bias was applied. Repertoires were subsampled to equal depth before Gini coefficient calculation using the R ineq package. GLIPH, Hamming distance and a shared triplet metric were used to assess CDR3 similarity. TCRdb reanalyzed the raw reads on its own, using fastp at Q25 for trimming and MiXCR for clone calling, and kept in-frame beta chains. Each CDR3 protein gets just one entry, which takes the most common genes and DNA from the rows behind it. V and J calls and clone size were set by TCRdb, not the authors. This sample is represented by more than 85,000 distinct CDR3 sequences; approximately 6.9% of them were singletons. Roughly 1% of the sample lies in the top ten.

V is pared back by 5 bases and J by 0 bases, with 14 bases lying between the germline termini. From cysteine to phenylalanine, the CDR3 is 16 amino acids long. Only the CDR3 DNA stays, 48 bases, in frame from base 1. CDR1 and CDR2 are drawn from the germline V gene: MNHEY, SVGAGI. This clonotype occurred many times. Its antigen is unknown. Base qualities were left out, and no much larger clone turns up one base away. This receptor was obtained from a pool of human donors with HIV. The rearrangement combines TRBV6-5 with TRBJ2-1; the D gene is possibly TRBD1, with 5 bases matching. The specimen comprised CD45RA+ CD4+ T cells from PBMCs, pooled from several time points, sampled from a donor given antiretroviral therapy, either interrupted or continuous. The cell subset or site label, read with the paper, signifies: naive CD4+ CD45RA+ CD45RO- T cells. The CDR3 region: CASSPRQFSSYNEQFF. The DNA sequence is TGTGCCAGCAGTCCACGACAGTTTTCCTCCTACAATGAGCAGTTCTTC.